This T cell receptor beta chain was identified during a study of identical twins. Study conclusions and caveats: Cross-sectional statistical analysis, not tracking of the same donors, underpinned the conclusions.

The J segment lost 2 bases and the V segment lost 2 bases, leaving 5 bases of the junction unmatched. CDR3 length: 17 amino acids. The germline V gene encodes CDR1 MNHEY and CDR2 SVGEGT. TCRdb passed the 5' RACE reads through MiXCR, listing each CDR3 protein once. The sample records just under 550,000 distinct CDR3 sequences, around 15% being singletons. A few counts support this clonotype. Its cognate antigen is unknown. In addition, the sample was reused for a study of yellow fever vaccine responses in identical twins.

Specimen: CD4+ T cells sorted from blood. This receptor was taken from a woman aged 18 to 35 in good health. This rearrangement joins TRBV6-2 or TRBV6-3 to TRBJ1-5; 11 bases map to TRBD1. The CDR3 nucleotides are TGTGCCAGCAGTTACCCACGGACAGGGGGCGGCAATCAGCCCCAGCATTTT. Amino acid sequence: CASSYPRTGGGNQPQHF.